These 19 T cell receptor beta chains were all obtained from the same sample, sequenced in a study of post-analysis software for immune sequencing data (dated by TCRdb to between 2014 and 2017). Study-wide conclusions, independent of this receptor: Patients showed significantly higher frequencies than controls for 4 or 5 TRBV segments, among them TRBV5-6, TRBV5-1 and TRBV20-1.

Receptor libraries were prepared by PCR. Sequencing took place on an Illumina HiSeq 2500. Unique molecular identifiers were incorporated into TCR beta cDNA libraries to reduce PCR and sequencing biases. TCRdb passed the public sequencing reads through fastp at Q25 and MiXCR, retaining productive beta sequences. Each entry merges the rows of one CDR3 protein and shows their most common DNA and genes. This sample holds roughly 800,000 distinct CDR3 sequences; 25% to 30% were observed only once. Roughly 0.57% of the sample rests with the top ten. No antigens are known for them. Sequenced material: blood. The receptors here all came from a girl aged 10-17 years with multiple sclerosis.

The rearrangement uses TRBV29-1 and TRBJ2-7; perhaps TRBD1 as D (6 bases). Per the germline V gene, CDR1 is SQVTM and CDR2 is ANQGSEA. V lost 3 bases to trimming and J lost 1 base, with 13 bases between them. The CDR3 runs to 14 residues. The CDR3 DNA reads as TGCAGCGTTGAGTTGGCAGGGGTATCCTACGAGCAGTACTTC. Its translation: CSVELAGVSYEQYF.

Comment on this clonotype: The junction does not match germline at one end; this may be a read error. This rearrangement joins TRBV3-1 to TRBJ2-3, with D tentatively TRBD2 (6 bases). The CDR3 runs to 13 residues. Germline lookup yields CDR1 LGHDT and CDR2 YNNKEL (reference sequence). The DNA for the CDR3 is TGTACCAGCAGCCAAGGGAGGACAGATACGCAGTATTTT. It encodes CTSSQGRTDTQYF.

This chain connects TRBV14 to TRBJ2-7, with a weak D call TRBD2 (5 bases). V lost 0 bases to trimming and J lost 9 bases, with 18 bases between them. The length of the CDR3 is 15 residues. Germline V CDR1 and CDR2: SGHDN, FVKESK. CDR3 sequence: CASSQEVTEALGQYF. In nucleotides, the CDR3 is TGTGCCAGCAGCCAAGAAGTAACGGAGGCCTTAGGGCAGTACTTC. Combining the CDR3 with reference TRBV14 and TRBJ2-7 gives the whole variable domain EAGVTQFPSHSVIEKGQTVTLRCDPISGHDNLYWYRRVMGKEIKFLLHFVKESKQDESGMPNNRFLAERTGGTYSTLKVQPAELEDSGVYFCASSQEVTEALGQYFGPGTRLTVT.

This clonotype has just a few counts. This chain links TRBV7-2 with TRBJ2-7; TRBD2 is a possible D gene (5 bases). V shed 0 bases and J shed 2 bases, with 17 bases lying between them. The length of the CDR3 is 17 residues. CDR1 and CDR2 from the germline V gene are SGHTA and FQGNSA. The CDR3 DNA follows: TGTGCCAGCAGCTTAGCGTTACTTACTCGCGGGCCCTACGAGCAGTACTTC. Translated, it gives CASSLALLTRGPYEQYF. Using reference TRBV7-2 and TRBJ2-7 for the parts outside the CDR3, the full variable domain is GAGVSQSPSNKVTEKGKDVELRCDPISGHTALYWYRQSLGQGLEFLIYFQGNSAPDKSGLPSDRFSAERTGGSVSTLTIQRTQQEDSAVYLCASSLALLTRGPYEQYFGPGTRLTVT.

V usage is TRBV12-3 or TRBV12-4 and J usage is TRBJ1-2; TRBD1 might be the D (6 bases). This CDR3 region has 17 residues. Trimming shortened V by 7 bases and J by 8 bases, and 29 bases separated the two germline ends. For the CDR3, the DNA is TGTGCCAGCACTCAGACAGGAGGAAGGTCTTCGGCGCCCGGCTACACCTTC. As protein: CASTQTGGRSSAPGYTF.

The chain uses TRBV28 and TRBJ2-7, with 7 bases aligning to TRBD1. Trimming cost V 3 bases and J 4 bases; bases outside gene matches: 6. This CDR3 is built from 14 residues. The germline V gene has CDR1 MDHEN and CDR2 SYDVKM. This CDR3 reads CASSFVDRSYEQYF. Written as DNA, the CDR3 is TGTGCCAGCAGTTTTGTGGACAGGTCGTACGAGCAGTACTTC.

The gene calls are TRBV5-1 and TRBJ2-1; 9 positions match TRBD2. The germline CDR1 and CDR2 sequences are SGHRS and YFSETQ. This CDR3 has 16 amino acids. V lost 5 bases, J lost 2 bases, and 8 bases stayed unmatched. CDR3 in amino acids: CASRRQAGGTYNEQFF. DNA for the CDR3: TGCGCCAGCAGACGCCAAGCGGGAGGTACCTACAATGAGCAGTTCTTC.

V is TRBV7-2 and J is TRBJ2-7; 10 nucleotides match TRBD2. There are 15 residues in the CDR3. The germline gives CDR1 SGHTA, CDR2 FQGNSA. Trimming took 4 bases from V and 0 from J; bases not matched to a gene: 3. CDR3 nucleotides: TGTGCCAGCAGCTCGGGACTAGCGCACTCCTACGAGCAGTACTTC. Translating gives CASSSGLAHSYEQYF. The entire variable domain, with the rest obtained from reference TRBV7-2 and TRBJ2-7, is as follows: GAGVSQSPSNKVTEKGKDVELRCDPISGHTALYWYRQSLGQGLEFLIYFQGNSAPDKSGLPSDRFSAERTGGSVSTLTIQRTQQEDSAVYLCASSSGLAHSYEQYFGPGTRLTVT.

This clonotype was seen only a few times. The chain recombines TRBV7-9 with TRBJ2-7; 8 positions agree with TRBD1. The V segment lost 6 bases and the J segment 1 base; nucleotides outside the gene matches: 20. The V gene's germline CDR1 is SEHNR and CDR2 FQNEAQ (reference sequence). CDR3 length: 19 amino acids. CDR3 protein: CASSSTRFGGTGESYEQYF. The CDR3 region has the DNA TGTGCCAGCAGTTCAACCCGGTTCGGCGGGACAGGCGAATCCTACGAGCAGTACTTC.

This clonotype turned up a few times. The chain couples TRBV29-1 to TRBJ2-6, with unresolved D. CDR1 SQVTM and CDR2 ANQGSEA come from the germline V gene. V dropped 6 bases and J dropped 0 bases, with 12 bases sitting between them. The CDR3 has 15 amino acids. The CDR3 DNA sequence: TGCAGCGTGCGCGTCTTTGACTCTGGGGCCAACGTCCTGACTTTC. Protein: CSVRVFDSGANVLTF.

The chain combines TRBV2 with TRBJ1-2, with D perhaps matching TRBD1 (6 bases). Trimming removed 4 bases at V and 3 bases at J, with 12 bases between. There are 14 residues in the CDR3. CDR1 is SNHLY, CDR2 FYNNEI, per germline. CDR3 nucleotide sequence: TGTGCCAGCAGTGGGACAGCCCCCGACTATGGCTACACCTTC. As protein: CASSGTAPDYGYTF.

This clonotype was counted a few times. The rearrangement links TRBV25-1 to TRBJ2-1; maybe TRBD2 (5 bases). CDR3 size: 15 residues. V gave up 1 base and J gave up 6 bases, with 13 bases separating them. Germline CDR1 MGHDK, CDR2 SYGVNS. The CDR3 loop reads CASSEFRLDFNEQFF. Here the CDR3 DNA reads TGTGCCAGCAGTGAATTCCGACTGGACTTCAATGAGCAGTTCTTC. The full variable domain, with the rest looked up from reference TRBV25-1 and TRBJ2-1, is EADIYQTPRYLVIGTGKKITLECSQTMGHDKMYWYQQDPGMELHLIHYSYGVNSTEKGDLSSESTVSRIRTEHFPLTLESARPSHTSQYLCASSEFRLDFNEQFFGPGTRLTVL.

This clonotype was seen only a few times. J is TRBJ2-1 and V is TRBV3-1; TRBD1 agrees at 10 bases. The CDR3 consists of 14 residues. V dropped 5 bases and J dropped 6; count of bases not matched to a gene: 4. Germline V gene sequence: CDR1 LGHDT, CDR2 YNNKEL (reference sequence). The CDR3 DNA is TGTGCCAGCAGCACCGGGGACAGGGGCAATGAGCAGTTCTTC. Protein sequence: CASSTGDRGNEQFF.

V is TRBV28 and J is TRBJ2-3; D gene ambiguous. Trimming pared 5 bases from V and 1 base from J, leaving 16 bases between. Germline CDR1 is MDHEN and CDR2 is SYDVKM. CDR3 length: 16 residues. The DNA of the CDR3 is TGTGCCAGCAGTAAAACTACCGGATCTCGCACAGATACGCAGTATTTT. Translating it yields CASSKTTGSRTDTQYF.

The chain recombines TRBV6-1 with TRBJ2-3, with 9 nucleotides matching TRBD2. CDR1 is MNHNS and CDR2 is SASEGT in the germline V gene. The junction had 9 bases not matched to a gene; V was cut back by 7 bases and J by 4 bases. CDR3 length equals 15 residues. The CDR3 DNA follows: TGTGCCAGCAATAAGGGCGGGGGGGTGGCAGATACGCAGTATTTT. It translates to CASNKGGGVADTQYF.

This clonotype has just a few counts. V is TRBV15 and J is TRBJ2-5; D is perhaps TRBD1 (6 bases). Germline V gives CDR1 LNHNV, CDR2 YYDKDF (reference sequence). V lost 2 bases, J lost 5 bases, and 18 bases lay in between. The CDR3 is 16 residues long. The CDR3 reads CATSRLDAQGSETQYF. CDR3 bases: TGTGCCACCAGCAGATTAGACGCCCAGGGGAGCGAGACCCAGTACTTC.

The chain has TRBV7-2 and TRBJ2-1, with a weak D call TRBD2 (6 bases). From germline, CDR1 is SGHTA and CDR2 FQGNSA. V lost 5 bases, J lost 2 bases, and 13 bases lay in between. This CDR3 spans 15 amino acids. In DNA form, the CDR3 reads TGTGCCAGCAGCGCCCGGACTAAAACCTACAATGAGCAGTTCTTC. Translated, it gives CASSARTKTYNEQFF.

The CDR3 sequence: CASRETEGAKNIQYF. CDR3 sequence (DNA): TGTGCCAGCAGGGAGACAGAAGGGGCCAAAAACATTCAGTACTTC. The genes are TRBV28 and TRBJ2-4; perhaps TRBD1 as D (5 bases). Looked up from germline, CDR1 is MDHEN and CDR2 is SYDVKM. The length of the CDR3 is 15 residues. Trimming pared 6 bases from V and 1 base from J, leaving 13 bases between. The full variable domain, with the rest looked up from reference TRBV28 and TRBJ2-4, is DVKVTQSSRYLVKRTGEKVFLECVQDMDHENMFWYRQDPGLGLRLIYFSYDVKMKEKGDIPEGYSVSREKKERFSLILESASTNQTSMYLCASRETEGAKNIQYFGAGTRLSVL.

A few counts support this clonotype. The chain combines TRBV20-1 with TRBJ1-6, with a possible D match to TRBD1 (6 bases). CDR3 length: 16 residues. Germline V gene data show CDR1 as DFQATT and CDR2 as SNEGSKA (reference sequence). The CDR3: CSLYHQNGQLNSPLHF. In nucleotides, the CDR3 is TGCAGCCTATACCATCAAAACGGACAGCTAAATTCACCCCTCCACTTT.